This T cell receptor beta chain was documented in a study of shared clonotypes between healthy human individuals (dated by TCRdb to about 2020). Context from the whole study: A few men and two women, aged 18 to 49 years, made up the cohort. Between about 0.94 and 8.9 billion PBMCs per donor were obtained by leukapheresis. To increase sequencing depth and limit assay-specific biases, different laboratories used diverse techniques to prepare libraries and sequence TCR repertoires. Per donor, three plates each were used for CD4 naive and CD4 memory, two for CD8 naive, and one for CD8 memory. To estimate repertoire size and how much clonotype sharing occurs between individuals, the study deeply sequenced the blood TCR repertoires of five healthy adults. On the study overall, not on this receptor specifically: Because the study included a small number of donors, the genetic and exposure-history diversity represented was limited. Clonotypes shared by all four sorted-subset donors showed higher generation probabilities than non-shared clonotypes. Incomplete sequencing was indicated by rarefaction of sorted-subset datasets, despite the large sequencing depth. Only blood was sampled, and tissue TCR repertoires likely differ from those in blood. Larger estimated clonotype richness was generally found for naive subsets than for memory subsets. Based on pairwise subsampling, the degree of clonotype sharing among donors was expected to be affected by sequencing depth. Across several donors, roughly 5% of naive CD4, roughly 3.4% of naive CD8, about 2% of memory CD4, and approximately 0.4% of memory CD8 clonotypes were shared.

Measured from the cysteine to the phenylalanine, the CDR3 is 12 residues long. Only CDR3 DNA remains: 36 bases, in frame from the first base. V is shortened by 5 bases, J by 10 bases, and the region joining them spans 12 bases. The germline V gene (reference sequence) supplies CDR1 MNHEY and CDR2 SMNVEV. This clone was found once. Its antigen target is currently unknown. The record has no base qualities; no much larger clone is one base away. CD8 naive samples were CD45RO-negative cells positively selected for CCR7, giving a CD45RA+CCR7+ population that excluded TemRA cells. Healthy HIV-negative adults with no recently reported acute infections or vaccinations were included as donors. Every donor was a Caucasian adult living in Nashville, Tennessee, USA. After blood collection by leukapheresis, PBMCs were isolated using Ficoll-Histopaque density gradient centrifugation and then cryopreserved in the vapor phase of liquid nitrogen. Purity and quantity of every magnetically sorted T cell population were checked by analytical flow cytometry. Genomic DNA was isolated from each sorted fraction and quantified by UV absorbance on a Nanodrop 2000c.

TCR CDR3 regions were amplified from genomic DNA by multiplex PCR using the deep immunoSEQ assay. Genomic DNA extracted from each cell subset was distributed evenly over all wells of several immunoSEQ 96-well plates, and each plate served as one replicate. For sorted subsets, about 220 ng of genomic DNA, equivalent to about 30,000 T cell genomes, went into each replicate PCR. Purified libraries were measured with a Qubit 3.0 fluorometer, size-checked on a Bioanalyzer 2100, and measured again with the KAPA Library Quantification kit. Every immunoSEQ 96-well plate was sequenced on a separate single-read 150-cycle Illumina NextSeq 550 flow cell. The authors' pipeline ran thus. Because the immunoSEQ output included only junctional sequences and no quality scores, the filtering could not be the same as the filtering used for full-length reads. To assign V/J genes and CDR3, sequences were annotated using PyIR, a Python wrapper for IgBLAST v1.9, with IMGT germline references. Any read was removed if the V/J assignment was weak (E-value above 1e-6), the CDR3 was missing, or the read contained stop codons, out-of-frame junctions, or ambiguous translated residues. V3J clonotypes were defined as sequences sharing an identical inferred V gene, J gene, and CDR3 amino acid sequence. Percentage overlap between repertoires was computed as shared unique clonotypes divided by the size of the smaller repertoire. Three approaches were used to assess repertoire richness: RTK rarefaction, the Chao1 estimator, and Recon v2.1 estimates of unobserved clonotypes. Generation probabilities were computed with OLGA for all TCRbeta clonotypes obtained by the gDNA method from four donors. The table was pulled from immuneACCESS by TCRdb, which kept in-frame rearrangements only. Such tables lose some clones; where checked, under half of the loss comes from unresolved V genes, and the rest has no known cause. V and J calls and clone size follow that table, whereas D and trimming were derived from the DNA. This sample has around 2.1 million clones in its table, and roughly 91% of those were observed once. 1.7% of the sample comes from the top ten.

Recombination connected TRBV27 to TRBJ2-1; no D gene is confidently identified. Sequencing used naive CD8+ T cells from PBMCs. The cell subset or site tag for this specimen amounts to: CD45RA+CCR7+. This receptor was identified in a man younger than 35 in good health. Some clones in this sample may be carry-over from other donors' samples. The nucleotide sequence reads TGTGCCAGCAGTCCTCTAGGTTGGGAGCAGTTCTTC. Translated, it gives CASSPLGWEQFF.